Listed below are T cell receptor beta chains from one sample, sequenced in a study of control samples from healthy donors and cancer patients. The method was immunoSEQ multiplex PCR; TCRdb's version includes in-frame clones alone and lacks a portion of them. Of around 120,000 clones in the sample, approximately 92% were seen once. The specimen sequenced was PBMCs. Every receptor here comes from a woman aged 50 to 65 with colorectal cancer. Each CDR3 is given with its conserved first and last residue. Only some rows state a clone size, as once, few, many or a class for expanded clones.

clone_size: NA; v_call: TRBV10-3; cdr3_aa: CAIRDTLLGELFF
clone_size: NA; v_call: TRBV2; cdr3_aa: CASSDLGTSTDTQYF
clone_size: once; v_call: TRBV11-2; cdr3_aa: CASSFTRLLAGGSYEQYF
clone_size: once; v_call: TRBV27; cdr3_aa: CASSPSGANVLTF
clone_size: NA; v_call: TRBV9; cdr3_aa: CASSSSSGGAYNEQFF
clone_size: NA; v_call: TRBV5-1; cdr3_aa: CASSPGLAAQETQYF
clone_size: NA; v_call: TRBV19; cdr3_aa: CASSGHRGKNTEAFF
clone_size: NA; v_call: TRBV9; cdr3_aa: CASSLQGSYNSPLHF
clone_size: NA; v_call: TRBV13; cdr3_aa: CASSLTGTRDEQFF
clone_size: NA; v_call: TRBV6-5; cdr3_aa: CASSRDRDQPQHF
clone_size: NA; v_call: TRBV3-1/TRBV3-2; cdr3_aa: CASSQGRRASTDTQYF
clone_size: NA; v_call: TRBV3-1/TRBV3-2; cdr3_aa: CASSQAGGGFDEQFF
clone_size: NA; v_call: TRBV7-6; cdr3_aa: CASSQTGGTEAFF
clone_size: NA; v_call: TRBV2; cdr3_aa: CASREADEQFF
clone_size: NA; v_call: TRBV28; cdr3_aa: CASSFRGAINTGELFF
clone_size: NA; v_call: TRBV5-6; cdr3_aa: CASSFGDNEQFF
clone_size: few; v_call: TRBV5-1; cdr3_aa: CASSLSPQVGTASGTQYF
clone_size: NA; v_call: TRBV19; cdr3_aa: CASSIGGTQQVYGYTF
clone_size: NA; v_call: TRBV6-1; cdr3_aa: CASSESYEQYF
clone_size: NA; v_call: TRBV13; cdr3_aa: CASSLRSRVVGGYTF
clone_size: NA; v_call: TRBV11-2; cdr3_aa: CASSDLQGAGETQYF
clone_size: few; v_call: TRBV12-5; cdr3_aa: CASGLVLFEESYEQYF
clone_size: NA; v_call: TRBV6-5; cdr3_aa: CASSYLDANQPQHF
clone_size: NA; v_call: TRBV28; cdr3_aa: CASRSDRVPGNTIYF
clone_size: NA; v_call: TRBV2; cdr3_aa: CASSETANQPQHF
clone_size: many; v_call: TRBV27; cdr3_aa: CASSLGTGGYYEQYF
clone_size: once; v_call: TRBV6-6; cdr3_aa: CASRKQGINYGYTF
clone_size: NA; v_call: TRBV9; cdr3_aa: CASSVAPRSENNNEKLFF
clone_size: NA; v_call: TRBV19; cdr3_aa: CASREGDQAFF
clone_size: NA; v_call: TRBV21-1; cdr3_aa: CASSSRDRGTGNQPQHF
clone_size: NA; v_call: TRBV29-1; cdr3_aa: CSVWDSRVYEQYF
clone_size: NA; v_call: TRBV6-5; cdr3_aa: CASRDRGPVETQYF
clone_size: NA; v_call: TRBV9; cdr3_aa: CASSVDVGDSNTGELFF
clone_size: NA; v_call: TRBV9; cdr3_aa: CASGAGGFLAGELFF
clone_size: NA; v_call: TRBV6-4; cdr3_aa: CASSGQGFF
clone_size: NA; v_call: TRBV2; cdr3_aa: CASKIAARTWGETQYF
clone_size: NA; v_call: TRBV10-1; cdr3_aa: CASSESTTRTDTQYF
clone_size: NA; v_call: TRBV6-6; cdr3_aa: CASSYRQGIGYEQYF
clone_size: NA; v_call: TRBV5-1; cdr3_aa: CASSLTGDTGELFF
clone_size: NA; v_call: TRBV6-5; cdr3_aa: CASSRGVEEGEQYF
clone_size: NA; v_call: TRBV2; cdr3_aa: CASSGQGTSQGQYF
clone_size: NA; v_call: TRBV7-6; cdr3_aa: CASSTSGQGNSPLHF
clone_size: NA; v_call: TRBV28; cdr3_aa: CASSFGSENQETQYF
clone_size: NA; v_call: TRBV19; cdr3_aa: CASSIRFVQGSVGYTF
clone_size: once; v_call: TRBV11-2; cdr3_aa: CASSFSSGTLIRHEQYF